The 10 T cell receptor beta chains listed next were all sequenced from one sample in a study of T cell responses to AZD1222 COVID-19 vaccine. The repertoire was sequenced with immunoSEQ multiplex PCR; TCRdb's copy has only in-frame clones and lacks some. Here the sample spans about 180,000 clones, roughly 94% being singletons. Sequenced material: peripheral blood, taken 28 days after the second AZD1222 dose. The receptors stem from an adult who received the AZD1222 COVID-19 vaccine.

The rearrangement joins TRBV6-2 or TRBV6-3 to TRBJ2-5, with 8 bases fitting TRBD2. Per the germline V gene, CDR1 is MNHEY and CDR2 is SVGEGT. V lost 4 bases and J lost 0; bases outside the gene matches: 10. The CDR3 spans 17 residues. The CDR3 is CASSFSEVAGYQETQYF. The CDR3 coding sequence is TGTGCCAGCAGTTTTTCTGAGGTAGCGGGGTACCAAGAGACCCAGTACTTC.

This chain uses TRBV25-1 with TRBJ1-1; D unclear. V was cut by 3 bases and J by 4 bases, with 21 bases left in between. The CDR3 runs to 17 residues. Germline CDR1 is MGHDK and CDR2 is SYGVNS. The CDR3 protein is CASSDTWRSGRFTEAFF. DNA of the CDR3: TGTGCCAGCAGTGATACATGGAGGAGCGGCCGATTCACTGAAGCTTTCTTT.

The rearrangement joins TRBV7-9 to TRBJ1-1, with D possibly matching TRBD1 (5 bases). Germline CDR1 is SEHNR and CDR2 is FQNEAQ (reference sequence). The CDR3 sequence is 15 residues long. V was clipped by 5 bases and J by 1 base, with 14 bases between them. The CDR3 is CASSPPGRSNTEAFF. CDR3 bases: TGTGCCAGCAGCCCGCCGGGACGATCGAACACTGAAGCTTTCTTT.

J is TRBJ2-6 and V is TRBV9, with D possibly called TRBD1 or TRBD2 (5 bases each). This CDR3 comprises 15 residues. Germline assignment: CDR1 SGDLS and CDR2 YYNGEE. V was trimmed by 7 bases and J by 4 bases, leaving 15 bases between them. As DNA, the CDR3 is TGTGCCAGCGCTGGGGCGGGCGCGGGGGCCAACGTCCTGACTTTC. It codes for CASAGAGAGANVLTF.

The chain couples TRBV19 to TRBJ1-1; a possible D gene is TRBD1 (5 bases). The V end was cut by 0 bases, the J end by 4 bases, with 12 bases between. This CDR3 is built from 15 residues. Germline values: CDR1 LNHDA, CDR2 SQIVND (reference sequence). The CDR3 reads CASSIDHTGPTEAFF. In nucleotides, the CDR3 is TGTGCCAGTAGTATAGATCACACGGGGCCCACTGAAGCTTTCTTT.

The chain is built from TRBV6-2 or TRBV6-3 and TRBJ2-4; D call uncertain. Germline V lookup: CDR1 MNHEY, CDR2 SVGEGT. The CDR3 is made up of 17 amino acids. Trimming took off 1 base at V and 8 bases at J, with 21 bases between the two ends. CDR3 protein: CASSYLGISHRGDIQYF. CDR3 in DNA: TGTGCCAGCAGTTACTTGGGAATTTCCCACCGAGGTGACATTCAGTACTTC.

The chain joins TRBV5-1 to TRBJ2-1; 13 bases are shared with TRBD2. Trimming at V came to 9 bases and at J to 10 bases, leaving 22 bases not matched to a gene. The CDR3 has 18 amino acids. Germline lookup yields CDR1 SGHRS and CDR2 YFSETQ. CDR3 in amino acids: CATKVLTGLAGVSGEQFF. In DNA, the CDR3 is TGCGCCACCAAAGTTCTTACAGGACTAGCGGGAGTTAGTGGGGAGCAGTTCTTC.

A single count supports this clone. The rearrangement joins TRBV19 to TRBJ1-5; D is possibly TRBD1 (5 bases). This CDR3 is 13 amino acids long. V was clipped by 8 bases and J by 6 bases, with 14 bases between them. Germline CDR1 and CDR2: LNHDA and SQIVND (reference sequence). CDR3 nucleotides: TGTGCCAGTTCGGACATTCCGGGTCAGCCCCAGCATTTT. Its translation: CASSDIPGQPQHF. Using reference TRBV19 and TRBJ1-5 for the parts outside the CDR3, the full variable domain is DGGITQSPKYLFRKEGQNVTLSCEQNLNHDAMYWYRQDPGQGLRLIYYSQIVNDFQKGDIAEGYSVSREKKESFPLTVTSAQKNPTAFYLCASSDIPGQPQHFGDGTRLSIL.

This chain joins TRBV7-2 and TRBJ1-2; possible D gene TRBD1, 6 bases. V gave up 7 bases and J gave up 5 bases, with 17 bases separating them. Germline V CDR1 and CDR2: SGHTA, FQGNSA. This CDR3 is 14 amino acids long. CDR3 in amino acids: CASTPSRTAYGYTF. As DNA, the CDR3 is TGTGCCAGCACCCCGTCTCGGACAGCTTATGGCTACACCTTC.

The CDR3 is CASSIGEGYGYTF. CDR3 nucleotides: TGTGCCAGTAGTATTGGGGAGGGCTATGGCTACACCTTC. The rearrangement joins TRBV19 to TRBJ1-2, with D hard to call. Germline assignment: CDR1 LNHDA and CDR2 SQIVND (reference sequence). The CDR3 loop spans 13 amino acids. The V and J ends lost 3 bases and 4 bases respectively, with 9 bases between them.